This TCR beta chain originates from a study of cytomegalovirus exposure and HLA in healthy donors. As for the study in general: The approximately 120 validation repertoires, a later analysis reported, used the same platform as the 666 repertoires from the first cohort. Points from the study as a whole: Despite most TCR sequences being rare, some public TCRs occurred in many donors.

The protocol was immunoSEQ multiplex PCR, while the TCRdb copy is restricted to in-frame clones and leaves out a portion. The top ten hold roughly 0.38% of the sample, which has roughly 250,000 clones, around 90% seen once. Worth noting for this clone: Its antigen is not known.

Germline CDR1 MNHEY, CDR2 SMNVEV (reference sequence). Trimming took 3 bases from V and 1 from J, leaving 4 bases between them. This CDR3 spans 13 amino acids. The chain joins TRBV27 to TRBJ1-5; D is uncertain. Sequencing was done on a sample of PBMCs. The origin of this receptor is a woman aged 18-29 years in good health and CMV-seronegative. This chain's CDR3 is CASSFRSNQPQHF. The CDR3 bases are TGTGCCAGCAGTTTTCGGAGCAATCAGCCCCAGCATTTT.